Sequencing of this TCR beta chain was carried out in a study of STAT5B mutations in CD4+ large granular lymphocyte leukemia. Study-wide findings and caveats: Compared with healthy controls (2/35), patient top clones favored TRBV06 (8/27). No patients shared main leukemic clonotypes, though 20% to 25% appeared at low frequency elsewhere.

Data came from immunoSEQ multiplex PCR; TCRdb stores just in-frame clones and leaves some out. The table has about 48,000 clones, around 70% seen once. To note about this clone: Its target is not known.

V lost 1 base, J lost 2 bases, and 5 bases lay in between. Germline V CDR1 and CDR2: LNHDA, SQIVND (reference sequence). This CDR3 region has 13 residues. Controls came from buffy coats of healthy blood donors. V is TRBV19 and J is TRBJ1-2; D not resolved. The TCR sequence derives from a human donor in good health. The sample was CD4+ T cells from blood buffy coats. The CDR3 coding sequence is TGTGCCAGTAGTATAGGCCTGAACTATGGCTACACCTTC. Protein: CASSIGLNYGYTF.